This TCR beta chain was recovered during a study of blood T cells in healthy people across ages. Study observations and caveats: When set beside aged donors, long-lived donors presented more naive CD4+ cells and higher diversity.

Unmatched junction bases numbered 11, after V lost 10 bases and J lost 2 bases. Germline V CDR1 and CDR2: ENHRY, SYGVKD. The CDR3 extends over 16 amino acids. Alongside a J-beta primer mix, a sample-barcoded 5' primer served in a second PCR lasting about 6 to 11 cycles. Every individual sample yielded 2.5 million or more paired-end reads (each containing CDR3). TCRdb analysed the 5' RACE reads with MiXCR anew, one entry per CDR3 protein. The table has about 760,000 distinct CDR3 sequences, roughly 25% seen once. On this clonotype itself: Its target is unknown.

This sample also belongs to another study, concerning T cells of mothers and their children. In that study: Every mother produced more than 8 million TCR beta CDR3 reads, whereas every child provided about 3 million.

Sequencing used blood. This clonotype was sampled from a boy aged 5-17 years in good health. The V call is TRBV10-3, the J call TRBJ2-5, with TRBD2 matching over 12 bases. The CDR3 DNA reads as TGTGCCAGCGGAAAGGGGCTAGCGGGGGGGCAAGAGACCCAGTACTTC. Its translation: CASGKGLAGGQETQYF.